The T cell receptor (beta chain) described here comes from a study of PD-L1 blockade in urothelial cancer. The overall study: Previous chemotherapy exposure amounted to 0 to 3 regimens for patients.

Using immunoSEQ multiplex PCR, the repertoire was profiled, and TCRdb retains in-frame clones only, with some absent. The sample lists 80,000 to 90,000 clones, over 65% occurring once. Time point noted: pretreatment peripheral blood. Anywhere from 1 to 8 samples came from each patient, spanning pretreatment and on-treatment. Sequencing was performed on PBMCs, taken around atezolizumab (anti-PD-L1) treatment. This receptor was taken from a man in his sixties with urothelial cancer.

CDR3 bases: TGCGCCAGCAGCTTGGGGGGCCATCAGCCCCAGCATTTT. This encodes CASSLGGHQPQHF. The chain employs TRBV5-1 and TRBJ1-5; tentative D call: TRBD1 (5 bases). V was shortened by 0 bases and J by 5 bases, with 6 bases between the two germline ends. The CDR3 covers 13 residues. Per the germline V gene, CDR1 is SGHRS and CDR2 is YFSETQ.